The rows below give T cell receptor beta chains drawn from one sample of a study of cytomegalovirus exposure and HLA in healthy donors. Sequencing was performed with immunoSEQ multiplex PCR; in TCRdb, only in-frame clones are kept and a portion is missing. The data show 200,000 to 250,000 clones, with 80% to 90% seen just once and 2% to 2.5% held by the top ten. Sequenced material: PBMCs. These receptors came from a young woman in good health and CMV-seropositive. The CDR3 runs from the conserved cysteine through the conserved F or W. Clone sizes are given selectively: once, few, many, or a class where the clone is expanded.

>-|TRBV12-5
CASGTQTSGRPGQYQETQYF
>-|TRBV1
CTSSQGAGATDTQYF
>-|TRBV9
CASTRGGELFF
>-|TRBV29-1
CSVEVGLYSYNEQFF
>once|TRBV28
CASSRGLAGAYEQYF
>-|TRBV6-6
CASTLQVDLDEKLFF
>-|TRBV20-1
CSGQFQETQYF
>-|TRBV4-2
CASSQEQRQAYEKLFF
>once|TRBV10-1
CASSETRSTQYF
>-|TRBV7-9
CASSLGGVYYGYTF
>-|TRBV5-5
CASSFAVGSGNYEQYF
>once|TRBV28
CASSSQGLAEETQYF
>once|TRBV30
CAWGPSKNQNRGRTEAFF
>-|TRBV4-1
CASSRPRGTPIYF
>-|TRBV5-1
CASSSGQGFNTGELFF
>-|TRBV27
CASNRQGDNQPQHF
>-|TRBV4-1
CASRPPGQTNYGYTF
>-|TRBV28
CASSLAGANVLTF
>-|TRBV5-6
CASSLIQGYEQYF
>once|TRBV28
CANSRGAGQPQHF
>-|TRBV29-1
CSVETSGRTDTQYF
>-|TRBV6-5
CASSYAGSTGGELFF
>-|TRBV4-1
CASSLGTSGSQMLETQYF
>-|TRBV5-1
CASRPSGINTDTQYF
>-|TRBV5-6
CASSGGSGNIQYF
>-|TRBV6-6
CASSPNRESELFF
>-|TRBV7-9
CASSLAMGAEAFF
>-|TRBV6-1
CASREDGDGYTF
>-|TRBV6-1
CASSESLGGVIEGYTF
>-|TRBV28
CASSLFSGGDTQYF
>once|TRBV6-5
CASSYVLGAGNTEAFF